Listed here is a single TCR beta chain. The data stem from a study of blood T cell repertoires in COVID-19. Study-wide context: COVID-19 samples from acute and convalescent phases originated in the United States, Italy and Spain. The analysed material was cDNA or gDNA that came from T cells, B-cell-depleted T cells, or PBMCs.

Authors' methods: Amplification of reference gene primers was used by the study to estimate nucleated cell counts. Generated by immunoSEQ multiplex PCR, the TCRdb table keeps only in-frame clones and is missing some. The V and J calls and the clone size are those of that table, but D and trimming were determined from the DNA. The sample consists of approximately 19,000 clones, 88% of them appearing once. Germline CDR1 is ENHRY and CDR2 is SYGVKD. Trimming stripped 4 bases from V and 2 bases from J, with 17 bases between. The CDR3 runs to 16 residues. This rearrangement joins TRBV10-3 to TRBJ1-2; D possibly corresponds to TRBD1 (6 bases). This receptor was identified in a human donor in a cohort sampled during active COVID-19. Sample: peripheral blood. The CDR3 region has the DNA TGTGCCATCAGTGGTGTACAGGGCCTCTCAAACTATGGCTACACCTTC. As protein: CAISGVQGLSNYGYTF.